Sequencing of this TCR beta chain was carried out in a study of blood T cells in healthy people across ages. Study-wide results and caveats: Age showed a roughly linear inverse relationship with TCR beta diversity per million T cells.

PCR was performed a second time for about 7 to 11 cycles using a sample-barcoded 5' primer and a J-beta primer mix. TCRdb called the 5' RACE reads again in MiXCR, with one record for every CDR3 protein. This table has approximately 1.5 million distinct CDR3 sequences, 30% to 35% appearing once. The CDR3 covers 15 residues. Per the germline V gene, CDR1 is SNHLY and CDR2 is FYNNEI. The junction had 11 bases not matched to a gene; V was cut back by 8 bases and J by 2 bases. Those donating, healthy Caucasian individuals from Russia, were aged 6 to 90. Turning to this clonotype: Antigen unknown.

The J gene is TRBJ2-7, the V gene TRBV2; 8 bases align to TRBD2. The receptor was isolated from a woman younger than 45 in good health. Sequencing used blood. The CDR3: CASHTGGQGPYEQYF. CDR3 DNA: TGTGCCAGCCATACGGGAGGGCAGGGTCCCTACGAGCAGTACTTC.